The present entry profiles one TCR beta chain with its context. The sample holds other DNA sequences that translate to the same CDR3. These data come from a study of blood T cell repertoires in COVID-19. Study background: Sources were T cells, B-cell-depleted T cells, or PBMCs; the material itself was cDNA or gDNA.

With 4 bases clipped from V and 5 bases from J, the junction kept 5 bases outside the gene matches. This CDR3 has 14 residues. Germline V CDR1 and CDR2: SGHNT, YYREEE (reference sequence). Per the original methods: Amplification with reference gene primers provided the estimates of nucleated cell counts. TCRdb's copy holds only in-frame clones and misses some; the assay was immunoSEQ multiplex PCR. That table gives V, J and clone size, and the DNA gave D and trimming. The data hold a few hundred thousand clones, with about 82% observed a single time. The rearrangement joins TRBV5-4 to TRBJ2-5; 10 nucleotides match TRBD2. This clonotype was obtained from a man at least 80 years old with acute or convalescent COVID-19. The sample consisted of peripheral blood. This chain's CDR3 is CASSLAGARETQYF. The DNA for the CDR3 is TGTGCCAGCAGCCTAGCGGGGGCGCGGGAGACCCAGTACTTC.